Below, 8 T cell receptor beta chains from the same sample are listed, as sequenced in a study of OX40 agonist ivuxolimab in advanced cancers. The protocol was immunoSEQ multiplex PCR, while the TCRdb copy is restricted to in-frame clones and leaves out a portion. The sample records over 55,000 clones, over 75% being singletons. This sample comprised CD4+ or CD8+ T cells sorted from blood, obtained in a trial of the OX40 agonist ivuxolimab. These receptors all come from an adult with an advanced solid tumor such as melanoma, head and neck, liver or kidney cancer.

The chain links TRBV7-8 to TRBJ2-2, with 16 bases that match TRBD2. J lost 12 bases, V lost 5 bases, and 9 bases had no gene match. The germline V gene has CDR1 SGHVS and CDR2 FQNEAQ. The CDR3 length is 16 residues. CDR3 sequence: CASSPGTSGGAWKLFF. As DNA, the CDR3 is TGTGCCAGCAGCCCGGGGACTAGCGGGGGGGCCTGGAAGCTGTTTTTT.

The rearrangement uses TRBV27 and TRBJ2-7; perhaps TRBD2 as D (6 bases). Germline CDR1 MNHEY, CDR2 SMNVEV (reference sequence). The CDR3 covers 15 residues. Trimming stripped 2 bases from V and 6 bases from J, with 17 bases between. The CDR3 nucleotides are TGTGCCAGCAGTTTACGGTTCGGAGGGGTTGGCGAGCAGTACTTC. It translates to CASSLRFGGVGEQYF.

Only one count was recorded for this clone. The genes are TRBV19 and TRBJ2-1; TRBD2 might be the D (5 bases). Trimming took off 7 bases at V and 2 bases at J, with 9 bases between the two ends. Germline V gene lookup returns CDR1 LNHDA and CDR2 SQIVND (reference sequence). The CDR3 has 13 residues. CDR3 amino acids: CASTGSPYNEQFF. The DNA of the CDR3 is TGTGCCAGTACGGGGTCGCCCTACAATGAGCAGTTCTTC.

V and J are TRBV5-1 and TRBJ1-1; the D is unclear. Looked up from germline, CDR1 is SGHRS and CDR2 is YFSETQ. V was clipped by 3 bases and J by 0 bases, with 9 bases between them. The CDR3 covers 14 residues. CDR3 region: CASSSIQMNTEAFF. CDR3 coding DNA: TGCGCCAGCAGCTCGATACAGATGAACACTGAAGCTTTCTTT.

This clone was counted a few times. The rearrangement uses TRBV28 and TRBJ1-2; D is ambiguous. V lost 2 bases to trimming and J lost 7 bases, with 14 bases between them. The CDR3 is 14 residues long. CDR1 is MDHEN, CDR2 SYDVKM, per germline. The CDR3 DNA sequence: TGTGCCAGCAGTTTAGAGGATCTTGTGGGTGGCTACACCTTC. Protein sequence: CASSLEDLVGGYTF.

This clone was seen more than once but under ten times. The CDR3 nucleotides read TGTGCCAGCACTAGACGTTCCACAGGGGTTACCTCCTACGAGCAGTACTTC. Protein sequence: CASTRRSTGVTSYEQYF. This rearrangement joins TRBV2 to TRBJ2-7, with 7 bases lining up with TRBD1. V lost 7 bases and J lost 0; bases outside the gene matches: 15. This CDR3 comprises 17 residues. Looked up from germline, CDR1 is SNHLY and CDR2 is FYNNEI. Supplemented by reference TRBV2 and TRBJ2-7, the full variable domain reads EPEVTQTPSHQVTQMGQEVILRCVPISNHLYFYWYRQILGQKVEFLVSFYNNEISEKSEIFDDQFSVERPDGSNFTLKIRSTKLEDSAMYFCASTRRSTGVTSYEQYFGPGTRLTVT.

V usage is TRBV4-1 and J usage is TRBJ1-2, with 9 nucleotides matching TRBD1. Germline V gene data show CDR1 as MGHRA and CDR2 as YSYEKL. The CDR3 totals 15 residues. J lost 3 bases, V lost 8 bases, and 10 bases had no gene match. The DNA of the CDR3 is TGCGCCAGCCGACGGGGACAGGGCGACGACTATGGCTACACCTTC. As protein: CASRRGQGDDYGYTF.

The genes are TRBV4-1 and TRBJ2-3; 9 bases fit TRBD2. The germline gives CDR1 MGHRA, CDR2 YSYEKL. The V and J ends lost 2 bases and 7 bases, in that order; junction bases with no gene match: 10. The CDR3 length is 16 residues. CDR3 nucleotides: TGCGCCAGCAGCCAACCCAAGCGGGAGGCGGCAAATACGCAGTATTTT. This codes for CASSQPKREAANTQYF.